Below are 10 T cell receptor beta chains sequenced from a single sample in a study of blood T cell repertoires in COVID-19. The repertoire was sequenced with immunoSEQ multiplex PCR; TCRdb's copy has only in-frame clones and lacks some. The sample shows about 330,000 clones, about 90% of them seen only once. Sequencing input: PBMCs or T cells enriched from blood (not recorded which). The receptors originated from a man aged 25 to 40 who had recovered from COVID-19.

The V gene is TRBV5-6, the J gene TRBJ2-3; 12 bases are a match to TRBD2. V lost 4 bases and J lost 2; bases outside the gene matches: 5. CDR1 and CDR2 from the germline V gene are SGHDT and YYEEEE. This CDR3 has 16 residues. The CDR3 loop is CASSLTSGGNTDTQYF. The DNA for the CDR3 is TGTGCCAGCAGCCTGACTAGCGGGGGAAACACAGATACGCAGTATTTT.

The chain uses TRBV15 and TRBJ1-1; possibly TRBD1 for D (6 bases). Germline CDR1 reads LNHNV; CDR2 reads YYDKDF (reference sequence). Between the trimmed V and J ends, which lost 6 bases and 0 bases, there was a span of 11 bases. This CDR3 has 14 residues. This chain's CDR3 is CATSTNRVNTEAFF. The CDR3 DNA sequence: TGTGCCACCAGTACAAACAGGGTGAACACTGAAGCTTTCTTT. The full variable domain, with the rest looked up from reference TRBV15 and TRBJ1-1, is DAMVIQNPRYQVTQFGKPVTLSCSQTLNHNVMYWYQQKSSQAPKLLFHYYDKDFNNEADTPDNFQSRRPNTSFCFLDIRSPGLGDTAMYLCATSTNRVNTEAFFGQGTRLTVV.

The chain combines TRBV11-3 with TRBJ2-1; 16 bases are shared with TRBD2. Unmatched junction bases numbered 4, after V lost 5 bases and J lost 3 bases. Per the germline V gene, CDR1 is SGHNT and CDR2 is YENEEA. The CDR3 runs 17 residues. CDR3 residues: CASSGTSGGANYNEQFF. The CDR3 bases are TGTGCCAGCAGCGGGACTAGCGGGGGGGCCAACTACAATGAGCAGTTCTTC.

This chain connects TRBV3-1 (or the pseudogene TRBV3-2) to TRBJ1-5; D may be TRBD1 (6 bases). This CDR3 spans 14 amino acids. V was pared by 4 bases and J by 3 bases, with 10 bases between. Germline V gene sequence: CDR1 LGHDT, CDR2 YNNKEL (reference sequence). The CDR3 coding sequence is TGTGCCAGCAGCCCCGACAGGTACAATCAGCCCCAGCATTTT. Encoded protein: CASSPDRYNQPQHF.

This chain joins TRBV18 and TRBJ1-1; D uncertain. CDR3 length: 15 amino acids. The germline V gene encodes CDR1 KGHSH and CDR2 LQKENI. V lost 0 bases, J lost 4 bases, and 12 bases lay in between. In DNA, the CDR3 is TGTGCCAGCTCACCACCGGAGGCGTGGGGCACTGAAGCTTTCTTT. Encoded protein: CASSPPEAWGTEAFF.

The chain employs TRBV10-1 and TRBJ1-6; 7 bases match TRBD1. This CDR3 has 14 residues. V was pared by 3 bases and J by 9 bases, with 5 bases of the junction left unmatched. Germline CDR1 reads WNHNN; CDR2 reads SYGVQD (reference sequence). The CDR3 bases are TGCGCCAGCAGTGATGAAGGGGGCGGTTCACCCCTCCACTTT. Its protein is CASSDEGGGSPLHF.

The rearrangement uses TRBV24-1 and TRBJ2-5, with 7 bases lining up with TRBD1. Germline lookup yields CDR1 KGHDR and CDR2 SFDVKD. V lost 4 bases, J lost 2 bases, and 6 bases stayed unmatched. The CDR3 extends over 15 amino acids. The CDR3 sequence is CATSDPGQIQETQYF. The CDR3 DNA is TGTGCCACCAGTGACCCGGGACAGATTCAAGAGACCCAGTACTTC.

The rearrangement links TRBV5-1 to TRBJ2-7; D call uncertain. The CDR3 has 14 residues. V gave up 0 bases and J gave up 3 bases, with 10 bases separating them. Germline V gene sequence: CDR1 SGHRS, CDR2 YFSETQ. CDR3 sequence (DNA): TGCGCCAGCAGCTTGGACCAGCTAGGCTACGAGCAGTACTTC. The encoded protein is CASSLDQLGYEQYF.

The rearrangement links TRBV25-1 to TRBJ2-7, with 11 bases fitting TRBD1. V dropped 3 bases and J dropped 3; count of bases not matched to a gene: 1. CDR3 length: 14 amino acids. Germline-derived CDR1 and CDR2 are MGHDK and SYGVNS. CDR3 in DNA: TGTGCCAGCAGTGACGGGACAGGGGGCTACGAGCAGTACTTC. Amino acids: CASSDGTGGYEQYF.

The chain's CDR3 is CASSSGTAYGYTF. The CDR3 DNA reads as TGTGCCAGCAGCTCGGGGACAGCCTATGGCTACACCTTC. V and J are TRBV11-2 and TRBJ1-2; 7 bases fit TRBD1. The ends lost 4 bases at V and 4 bases at J; junction bases unmatched: 3. Germline assignment: CDR1 SGHAT and CDR2 FQNNGV. CDR3 size: 13 residues.